Listed below are T cell receptor beta chains from one sample, sequenced in a study of T cell responses to AZD1222 COVID-19 vaccine. The protocol was immunoSEQ multiplex PCR, while the TCRdb copy is restricted to in-frame clones and leaves out a portion. Of about 100,000 clones in the sample, approximately 90% are singletons; the top ten hold 2.5% to 3%. The sample in question was peripheral blood, obtained on day 0 of AZD1222 vaccination. The receptor source for this set is an adult in good health. The CDR3 runs from the conserved cysteine through the conserved F or W. The D gene is left open where the match is weak. Some rows mark clone size as missing; the rest say once, few, many or name a class of expanded clone.

d_gene: TRBD2
v_gene: TRBV3-1/TRBV3-2
abundance: once
j_gene: TRBJ2-5
CDR3nt: TGTGCCAGCAGCCGAAGGGGACTAGCGGGACACACCCAAGAGACCCAGTACTTC
CDR3aa: CASSRRGLAGHTQETQYF

d_gene: NA
v_gene: TRBV7-9
abundance: NA
j_gene: TRBJ1-2
CDR3nt: TGTGCCAGCAGCCTACCCGGGCTACCACAGGATGGCTACACCTTC
CDR3aa: CASSLPGLPQDGYTF

d_gene: TRBD2
v_gene: TRBV5-1
abundance: NA
j_gene: TRBJ2-2
CDR3nt: TGCGCCAGCAGCTTGGTGGGACCGGGACTAGCCGCATTCACCGGGGAGCTGTTTTTT
CDR3aa: CASSLVGPGLAAFTGELFF

d_gene: TRBD1
v_gene: TRBV10-3
abundance: NA
j_gene: TRBJ2-5
CDR3nt: TGTGCCATCGGAACAGGGGCGGAGACCCAGTACTTC
CDR3aa: CAIGTGAETQYF

d_gene: NA
v_gene: TRBV18
abundance: NA
j_gene: TRBJ1-5
CDR3nt: TGTGCCAGCTCACTACAGGGCATGAGCAATCAGCCCCAGCATTTT
CDR3aa: CASSLQGMSNQPQHF

d_gene: NA
v_gene: TRBV5-5
abundance: NA
j_gene: TRBJ2-7
CDR3nt: TGTGCCAGCAGCTTGGCAACATCCTACGAGCAGTACTTC
CDR3aa: CASSLATSYEQYF

d_gene: NA
v_gene: TRBV19
abundance: few
j_gene: TRBJ1-6
CDR3nt: TGTGCCAGTACCCCTCGATGGACGTCTCGCTATAATTCACCCCTCCACTTT
CDR3aa: CASTPRWTSRYNSPLHF

d_gene: NA
v_gene: TRBV6-2/TRBV6-3
abundance: NA
j_gene: TRBJ1-1
CDR3nt: TGTGCCAGCAGTTACTCCCTAAGGCAGCCAGCCTTGAACACTGAAGCTTTCTTT
CDR3aa: CASSYSLRQPALNTEAFF

d_gene: TRBD1
v_gene: TRBV11-2
abundance: once
j_gene: TRBJ2-3
CDR3nt: TGTGCCAGCAGCTTTAGGACAGGGGGCATTAATACGCAGTATTTT
CDR3aa: CASSFRTGGINTQYF

d_gene: TRBD1
v_gene: TRBV7-6
abundance: NA
j_gene: TRBJ2-5
CDR3nt: TGTGCCAGCAGCCCCCGTGCGGACAGGGGGCGGGAGACCCAGTACTTC
CDR3aa: CASSPRADRGRETQYF

d_gene: TRBD1
v_gene: TRBV2
abundance: NA
j_gene: TRBJ2-6
CDR3nt: TGTGCCAGCAGCCGACAGGGGGCAACCTCTGGGGCCAACGTCCTGACTTTC
CDR3aa: CASSRQGATSGANVLTF

d_gene: NA
v_gene: TRBV4-2
abundance: NA
j_gene: TRBJ1-6
CDR3nt: TGTGCCAGCAGCCAAGATGATGGGGGGTACGATTCACCCCTCCACTTT
CDR3aa: CASSQDDGGYDSPLHF

d_gene: NA
v_gene: TRBV3-1/TRBV3-2
abundance: NA
j_gene: TRBJ2-3
CDR3nt: TGTGCCAGCAGCCAAGTGCCCAGACGTCCTAGCACAGATACGCAGTATTTT
CDR3aa: CASSQVPRRPSTDTQYF

d_gene: NA
v_gene: TRBV4-3
abundance: NA
j_gene: TRBJ1-1
CDR3nt: TGCGCCAGCGAGGACGTTGGGAACCCAGGCACTGAAGCTTTCTTT
CDR3aa: CASEDVGNPGTEAFF

d_gene: TRBD1
v_gene: TRBV6-2/TRBV6-3
abundance: NA
j_gene: TRBJ1-2
CDR3nt: TGTGCCAGCAGTTCCGGGACAGCGACCTATGGCTACACCTTC
CDR3aa: CASSSGTATYGYTF

d_gene: NA
v_gene: TRBV7-2
abundance: once
j_gene: TRBJ1-1
CDR3nt: TGTGCCAGCAGCCCAGAGTGGGGCAGGAAGAACACTGAAGCTTTCTTT
CDR3aa: CASSPEWGRKNTEAFF